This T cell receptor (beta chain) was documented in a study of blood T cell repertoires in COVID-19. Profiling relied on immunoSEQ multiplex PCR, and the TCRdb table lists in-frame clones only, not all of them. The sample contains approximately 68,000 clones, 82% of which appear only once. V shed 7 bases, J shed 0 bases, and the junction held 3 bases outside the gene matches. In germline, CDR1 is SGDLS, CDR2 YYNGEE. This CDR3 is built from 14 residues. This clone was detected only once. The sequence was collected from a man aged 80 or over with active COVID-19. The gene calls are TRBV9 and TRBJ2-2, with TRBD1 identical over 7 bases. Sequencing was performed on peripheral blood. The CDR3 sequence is CASLQGPNTGELFF. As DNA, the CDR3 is TGTGCCAGCCTACAGGGGCCGAACACCGGGGAGCTGTTTTTT. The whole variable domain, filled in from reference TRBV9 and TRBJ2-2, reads DSGVTQTPKHLITATGQRVTLRCSPRSGDLSVYWYQQSLDQGLQFLIQYYNGEERAKGNILERFSAQQFPDLHSELNLSSLELGDSALYFCASLQGPNTGELFFGEGSRLTVL.